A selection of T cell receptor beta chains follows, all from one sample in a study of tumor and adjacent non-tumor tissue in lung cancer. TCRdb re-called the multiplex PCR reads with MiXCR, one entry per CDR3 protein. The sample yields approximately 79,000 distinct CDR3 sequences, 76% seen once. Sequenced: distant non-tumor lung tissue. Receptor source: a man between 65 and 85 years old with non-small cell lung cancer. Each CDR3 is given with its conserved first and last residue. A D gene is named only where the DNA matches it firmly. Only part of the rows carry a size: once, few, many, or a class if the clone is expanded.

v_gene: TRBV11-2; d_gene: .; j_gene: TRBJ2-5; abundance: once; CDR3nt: TGTGCCAGCGGCTTAGATAGCCGTCCGGTTGAGACCCAGTACTTC; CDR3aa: CASGLDSRPVETQYF
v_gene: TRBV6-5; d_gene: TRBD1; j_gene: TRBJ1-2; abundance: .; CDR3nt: TGTGCCAGCGGGAGGACAGGGGAGTGTTATGGTTACACCTTC; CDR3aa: CASGRTGECYGYTF
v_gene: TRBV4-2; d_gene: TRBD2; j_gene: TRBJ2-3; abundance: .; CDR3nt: TGTGTCAGCAAAAGAACTAGCGGGGGGACAGACACAGATACGCAGTTTTTT; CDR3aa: CVSKRTSGGTDTDTQFF
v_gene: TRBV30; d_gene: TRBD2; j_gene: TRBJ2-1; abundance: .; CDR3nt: TGTGCCTGGAGTGTGGGGAGGGGAAACAGTGAGCAGTTCTTC; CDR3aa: CAWSVGRGNSEQFF
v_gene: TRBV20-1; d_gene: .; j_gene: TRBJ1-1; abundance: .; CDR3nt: TGCAGTGCTAGAGACAATGGGCCCTGGAAGAACACTGAAGCTTTCTTT; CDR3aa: CSARDNGPWKNTEAFF
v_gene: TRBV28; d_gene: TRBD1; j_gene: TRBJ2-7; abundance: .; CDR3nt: TGTGTCAGTACAAGAGGACAGGGAGCCTACGAGCAGTACTTC; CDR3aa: CVSTRGQGAYEQYF
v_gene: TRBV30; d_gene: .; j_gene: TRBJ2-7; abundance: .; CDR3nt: TGTGCCTGGAGTATCTCTGGGGTAACCGAGCAGTACTTC; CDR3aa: CAWSISGVTEQYF
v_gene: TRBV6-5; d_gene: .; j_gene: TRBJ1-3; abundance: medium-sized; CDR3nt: TGTGCCAGCAGACTGGACTCTGGAAACACCATATATTTT; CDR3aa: CASRLDSGNTIYF
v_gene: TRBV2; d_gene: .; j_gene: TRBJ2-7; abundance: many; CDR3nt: TGTGCCAGCAGTGGAGGGGACCGCCGGGAGCAGTACTTC; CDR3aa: CASSGGDRREQYF
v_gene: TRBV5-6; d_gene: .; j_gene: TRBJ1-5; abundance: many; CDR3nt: TGTGCCAGCAGCTTGGGGGACTTCGATCAGCCCCAGCATTTT; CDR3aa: CASSLGDFDQPQHF
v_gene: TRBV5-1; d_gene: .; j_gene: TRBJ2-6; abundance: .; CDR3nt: TGCGCCAGCACCGCGGACGGGGGATACTCTGGGGCCAACGTCCTGACTTTC; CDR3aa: CASTADGGYSGANVLTF
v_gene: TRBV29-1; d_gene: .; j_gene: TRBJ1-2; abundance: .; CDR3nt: TGCAGCGTTGGAGACAGCGATGCTGACAGTCCCTATGGCTACACGTTC; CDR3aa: CSVGDSDADSPYGYTF
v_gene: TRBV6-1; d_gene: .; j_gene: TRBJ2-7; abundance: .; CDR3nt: TGTCCCAGCAGTGTGGAAGGCTACGAGCAGTACTTC; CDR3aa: CPSSVEGYEQYF
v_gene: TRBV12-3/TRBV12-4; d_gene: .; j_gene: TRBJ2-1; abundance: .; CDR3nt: TGTGCCAGCAGTTCGCTAGTGCTAGCCTACGATGAACAGTTCTTC; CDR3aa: CASSSLVLAYDEQFF